The 30 T cell receptor beta chains below come from one sample, sequenced in a study of a mutant IDH1 vaccine in newly diagnosed glioma. The time point denotes: week 47, end of study. It was 300 ug of mutant IDH1 20-mer peptide that made up each vaccine dose, given with topical imiquimod. These receptors' targets are unknown. The table came from immunoSEQ multiplex PCR; TCRdb's copy has only in-frame clones and leaves some out. The repertoire has fewer than 85,000 clones, approximately 80% of them found once; the top ten carry around 5%. The sample in question was PBMCs, obtained from a glioma patient whose treatment included an IDH1 peptide vaccine. These receptors were collected from a man in his forties with glioma.

V usage is TRBV5-4 and J usage is TRBJ2-2, with D perhaps matching TRBD1 or TRBD2 (5 bases each). Germline CDR1 and CDR2: SGHNT and YYREEE (reference sequence). V was clipped by 4 bases and J by 6 bases, with 19 bases between them. This CDR3 comprises 16 residues. CDR3 region: CASSPRGPEAAGELFF. The CDR3 DNA reads TGTGCCAGCAGCCCTCGGGGCCCGGAGGCCGCCGGGGAGCTGTTTTTT.

This clone was counted between two and nine times. The chain couples TRBV6-6 to TRBJ1-1, with D possibly matching TRBD1 (5 bases). The CDR3 length is 14 residues. The germline V gene has CDR1 MNHNY and CDR2 SVGAGI (reference sequence). Trimming took off 6 bases at V and 2 bases at J, with 13 bases between the two ends. The CDR3 region is CASSWGQLNTEAFF. The DNA for the CDR3 is TGTGCCAGCAGCTGGGGCCAGCTTAACACTGAAGCTTTCTTT.

This clone was detected only a few times. The CDR3 spells CASSQEIEAATF. As DNA, the CDR3 is TGCGCCAGCAGCCAAGAGATTGAGGCAGCCACCTTC. The chain uses TRBV4-3 and TRBJ1-2; D uncertain. Between the trimmed V and J ends, which lost 0 bases and 13 bases, there was a span of 12 bases. Germline CDR1 and CDR2: LGHNA and YSLEER. The CDR3 has 12 amino acids.

V and J are TRBV29-1 and TRBJ1-1; D is unclear. CDR1 and CDR2 from the germline V gene are SQVTM and ANQGSEA. Trimming shortened V by 4 bases and J by 5 bases, and 11 bases separated the two germline ends. The length of the CDR3 is 12 residues. The CDR3 DNA reads as TGCAGCGTTGTTGGCGGGAGAACTGAAGCTTTCTTT. It encodes CSVVGGRTEAFF.

This chain links TRBV6-4 with TRBJ2-3, with 9 bases fitting TRBD1. The CDR3 runs to 16 residues. V lost 4 bases and J lost 3; bases outside the gene matches: 8. Germline V gene sequence: CDR1 MRHNA, CDR2 SNTAGT. CDR3 protein: CASSAWGTGRTDTQYF. CDR3 nucleotides: TGTGCCAGCAGTGCTTGGGGGACAGGGAGGACAGATACGCAGTATTTT.

This clone was seen a single time. V gene TRBV7-3 combines with J gene TRBJ2-5; D remains unclear. The CDR3 covers 13 residues. Between the trimmed V and J ends, which lost 0 bases and 5 bases, there was a span of 7 bases. Germline CDR1 and CDR2: SGHTA and FQGTGA. The CDR3 reads CASSLTRGETQYF. The CDR3 DNA sequence: TGTGCCAGCAGCTTAACCCGAGGCGAGACCCAGTACTTC. Together with reference TRBV7-3 and TRBJ2-5, the CDR3 gives the full variable domain: GAGVSQTPSNKVTEKGKYVELRCDPISGHTALYWYRQSLGQGPEFLIYFQGTGAADDSGLPNDRFFAVRPEGSVSTLKIQRTERGDSAVYLCASSLTRGETQYFGPGTRLLVL.

The chain has TRBV27 and TRBJ2-2; D remains ambiguous. The V and J ends lost 6 bases and 1 base respectively, with 6 bases between them. Germline values: CDR1 MNHEY, CDR2 SMNVEV (reference sequence). There are 13 residues in the CDR3. The CDR3 DNA reads as TGTGCCAGCAGGACAATGAACACCGGGGAGCTGTTTTTT. Translation: CASRTMNTGELFF.

The gene calls are TRBV11-2 and TRBJ2-2; D gene ambiguous. The CDR3 totals 13 residues. The V end was cut by 1 base, the J end by 6 bases, with 6 bases between. Germline V lookup: CDR1 SGHAT, CDR2 FQNNGV. DNA of the CDR3: TGTGCCAGCAGCTTAGCCGCGGCCGGGGAGCTGTTTTTT. Protein: CASSLAAAGELFF. Filled out from reference TRBV11-2 and TRBJ2-2, the complete variable domain reads EAGVAQSPRYKIIEKRQSVAFWCNPISGHATLYWYQQILGQGPKLLIQFQNNGVVDDSQLPKDRFSAERLKGVDSTLKIQPAKLEDSAVYLCASSLAAAGELFFGEGSRLTVL.

Only one count was recorded for this clone. The rearrangement links TRBV10-3 to TRBJ2-7, with D perhaps given as TRBD1 or TRBD2 (5 bases each). CDR3 length: 13 residues. Per germline, CDR1 ENHRY and CDR2 SYGVKD. CDR3 bases: TGTGCTATCGGCAGAGTTTTGGGGGACGAGCAGTACTTC. This codes for CAIGRVLGDEQYF.

The chain employs TRBV7-6 and TRBJ2-7; 7 bases line up with TRBD2. From germline, CDR1 is SGHVS and CDR2 FNYEAQ. This CDR3 region has 15 residues. The V gene end was trimmed by 4 bases and the J gene end by 0 bases; junction bases not matched to a gene: 6. CDR3 amino acids: CASSSLAGDSYEQYF. The CDR3 bases are TGTGCCAGCAGCTCCCTGGCGGGGGACTCCTACGAGCAGTACTTC.

Concerning this clone: Other DNA sequences in the same sample also yield this CDR3. The CDR3 reads CASSLGLAIQETQYF. CDR3 in DNA: TGTGCCAGCAGCTTAGGCCTAGCGATCCAAGAGACCCAGTACTTC. The V gene is TRBV7-2, the J gene TRBJ2-5, with D perhaps TRBD2 (6 bases). The V and J ends lost 1 base and 1 base respectively, with 10 bases between them. Germline loops: CDR1 SGHTA, CDR2 FQGNSA. CDR3 length equals 15 residues.

V gene TRBV5-1 combines with J gene TRBJ2-7; TRBD1 might be the D (7 bases). Germline CDR1 and CDR2: SGHRS and YFSETQ. Trimming cost V 1 base and J 2 bases, with 10 bases left between them. The CDR3 contains 14 residues. In DNA, the CDR3 is TGCGCCAGCAGCTTGCAGGGGGGACCCTACGAGCAGTACTTC. Amino acids: CASSLQGGPYEQYF.

Comments on this clone: Distinct nucleotide sequences in the sample also encode this CDR3. The chain employs TRBV6-5 and TRBJ2-5, with 12 nucleotides matching TRBD2. Germline loops: CDR1 MNHEY, CDR2 SVGAGI. V trimming: 5 bases; J trimming: 2 bases; junction bases outside the gene matches: 3. The length of the CDR3 is 15 residues. The CDR3 bases are TGTGCCAGCAGTCGGACTAGCGGGACACAAGAGACCCAGTACTTC. This gives the protein CASSRTSGTQETQYF.

The gene calls are TRBV7-6 and TRBJ2-1; the D gene could be TRBD1 or TRBD2 (6 bases each). CDR3 length: 17 amino acids. The germline CDR1 and CDR2 sequences are SGHVS and FNYEAQ. Trimming removed 4 bases at V and 2 bases at J, with 18 bases between. The CDR3 region is CASSSPLRGLTYNEQFF. DNA for the CDR3: TGTGCCAGCAGCTCCCCCCTCCGGGGGCTTACCTACAATGAGCAGTTCTTC.

V is TRBV4-3 and J is TRBJ2-5; TRBD1 matches 8 bases. Losses at the gene ends were 5 bases for V and 4 bases for J; bases not matched to a gene: 6. The germline gives CDR1 LGHNA, CDR2 YSLEER. This CDR3 contains 14 residues. CDR3: CASSFGQGGETQYF. CDR3 in DNA: TGCGCCAGCAGCTTCGGACAGGGAGGAGAGACCCAGTACTTC.

This chain joins TRBV19 and TRBJ1-1; a weak D match, TRBD1 (6 bases). This CDR3 has 13 residues. Deletions cut 6 bases from V and 5 bases from J, with 13 bases between. Germline CDR1 and CDR2: LNHDA and SQIVND (reference sequence). The CDR3 DNA reads as TGTGCCAGTAGGTGGCAGGGGCGAACTGAAGCTTTCTTT. Translating it yields CASRWQGRTEAFF.

The chain has TRBV4-3 and TRBJ2-7; 10 positions match TRBD1. The CDR3 is made up of 16 amino acids. V was pared by 1 base and J by 4 bases, with 7 bases of the junction left unmatched. CDR1 and CDR2 (germline): LGHNA, YSLEER. This CDR3 is CASSQALTGGIYEQYF. The CDR3 coding sequence is TGCGCCAGCAGCCAAGCTCTGACAGGGGGCATTTACGAGCAGTACTTC.

Only one count was recorded for this clone. The gene calls are TRBV27 and TRBJ2-1; no clear D gene. V shed 3 bases and J shed 8 bases, with 17 bases lying between them. The CDR3 consists of 15 residues. Germline CDR1 and CDR2: MNHEY and SMNVEV (reference sequence). The CDR3 here is CASSLNPFGVHEQFF. The CDR3 nucleotides are TGTGCCAGCAGTTTGAACCCGTTCGGAGTCCATGAGCAGTTCTTC.

This sequence joins TRBV7-8 and TRBJ1-3; D gene unclear. V was shortened by 4 bases and J by 0 bases, with 7 bases between the two germline ends. The CDR3 is made up of 14 amino acids. Germline V gives CDR1 SGHVS, CDR2 FQNEAQ. Written as DNA, the CDR3 is TGTGCCAGCAGCTCAACCGCCTCTGGAAACACCATATATTTT. It codes for CASSSTASGNTIYF.

The chain has TRBV6-6 and TRBJ2-7; D gene ambiguous. The CDR3 contains 12 residues. Trimming took off 8 bases at V and 4 bases at J, with 12 bases between the two ends. CDR1 and CDR2 from the germline V gene are MNHNY and SVGAGI (reference sequence). CDR3 sequence reads: CASAPFLYEQYF. The CDR3 DNA reads as TGTGCCAGCGCTCCCTTTCTTTACGAGCAGTACTTC.

The chain is built from TRBV29-1 and TRBJ2-1, with 8 bases identical to TRBD2. The CDR3 spans 14 residues. Looked up from germline, CDR1 is SQVTM and CDR2 is ANQGSEA. Trimming removed 7 bases from V and 6 bases from J; junction bases left unmatched: 11. The CDR3 bases are TGCAGCGGGGGTGCTAGCGGGTGGGCCAATGAGCAGTTCTTC. Its translation is CSGGASGWANEQFF.

The chain carries TRBV5-4 and TRBJ1-6; possibly TRBD1 for D (5 bases). The V and J ends lost 4 bases and 10 bases respectively, with 21 bases between them. Germline V CDR1 and CDR2: SGHNT, YYREEE (reference sequence). The CDR3 contains 16 residues. The CDR3 DNA sequence: TGTGCCAGCAGCGGTGGGGACCGATCCCCCGGGTCACCCCTCCACTTT. Translated: CASSGGDRSPGSPLHF. Filled out from reference TRBV5-4 and TRBJ1-6, the complete variable domain reads ETGVTQSPTHLIKTRGQQVTLRCSSQSGHNTVSWYQQALGQGPQFIFQYYREEENGRGNFPPRFSGLQFPNYSSELNVNALELDDSALYLCASSGGDRSPGSPLHFGNGTRLTVT.

This clone was observed once. This chain uses TRBV10-3 with TRBJ2-5; D is uncertain. CDR1 and CDR2 (germline): ENHRY, SYGVKD. The V end lost 5 bases, the J end lost 1 base, and 8 bases lay between the germline ends. The CDR3 contains 13 residues. As DNA, the CDR3 is TGTGCCATCAGTACCCGGCCCCAAGAGACCCAGTACTTC. It specifies CAISTRPQETQYF.

The V and J genes are TRBV30 and TRBJ1-2; D uncertain. The germline CDR1 and CDR2 sequences are GTSNPN and SVGIG (reference sequence). The CDR3 loop spans 13 amino acids. The ends were cut back, 4 bases at V and 4 bases at J, with 13 bases in the middle. This CDR3 reads CAWKRMAGYGYTF. CDR3 bases: TGTGCCTGGAAGCGGATGGCAGGCTATGGCTACACCTTC.

The rearrangement links TRBV5-1 to TRBJ1-1; D call uncertain. The V end lost 0 bases, the J end lost 4 bases, and 19 bases lay between the germline ends. CDR1 is SGHRS, CDR2 YFSETQ, per germline. The length of the CDR3 is 17 residues. The CDR3 is CASSLGGKLNRGTEAFF. Here the CDR3 DNA reads TGCGCCAGCAGCTTGGGAGGCAAACTAAACCGGGGCACTGAAGCTTTCTTT.

V and J are TRBV10-1 and TRBJ2-7; perhaps TRBD2 as D (5 bases). Germline V gives CDR1 WNHNN, CDR2 SYGVQD (reference sequence). Trimming took off 4 bases at V and 3 bases at J, with 10 bases between the two ends. The CDR3 sequence is 13 residues long. The CDR3 sequence: CASSALRGYEQYF. The DNA of the CDR3 is TGCGCCAGCAGTGCTCTTCGGGGCTACGAGCAGTACTTC.

This clone was observed once. J is TRBJ2-3 and V is TRBV12-5; D is ambiguous. Per the germline V gene, CDR1 is LGHNT and CDR2 is FRNRAP. The V gene lost 3 bases and the J gene lost 6 bases, with 10 bases spanning the gap. This CDR3 is 13 amino acids long. The CDR3 spells CASGLLLGDTQYF. The DNA for the CDR3 is TGTGCTAGTGGTTTACTCTTGGGGGATACGCAGTATTTT.

This chain uses TRBV7-9 with TRBJ2-7; the D gene is possibly TRBD1 (5 bases). This CDR3 has 12 amino acids. Trimming removed 7 bases from V and 3 bases from J, with 10 bases in between. Per germline, CDR1 SEHNR and CDR2 FQNEAQ (reference sequence). The CDR3 DNA is TGTGCCAGCAACATAGACAGCTACGAGCAGTACTTC. Protein sequence: CASNIDSYEQYF.

The CDR3 protein is CATSRDLGSGANVLTF. The CDR3 region has the DNA TGTGCCACCAGCAGAGATCTAGGCTCTGGGGCCAACGTCCTGACTTTC. V usage is TRBV15 and J usage is TRBJ2-6, with no clear D. V lost 0 bases to trimming and J lost 0 bases, with 6 bases between them. Germline V gene sequence: CDR1 LNHNV, CDR2 YYDKDF (reference sequence). The CDR3 covers 16 residues.

Within the sample, this clone is medium-sized. The chain recombines TRBV6-6 with TRBJ2-6, with a possible D match to TRBD2 (5 bases). The germline V and J ends were trimmed by 5 bases and 2 bases, with 10 bases remaining between them. The CDR3 contains 15 residues. The germline V gene encodes CDR1 MNHNY and CDR2 SVGAGI (reference sequence). CDR3 protein: CASSDREPGANVLTF. The CDR3 DNA follows: TGTGCCAGCAGTGACCGGGAACCTGGGGCCAACGTCCTGACTTTC.